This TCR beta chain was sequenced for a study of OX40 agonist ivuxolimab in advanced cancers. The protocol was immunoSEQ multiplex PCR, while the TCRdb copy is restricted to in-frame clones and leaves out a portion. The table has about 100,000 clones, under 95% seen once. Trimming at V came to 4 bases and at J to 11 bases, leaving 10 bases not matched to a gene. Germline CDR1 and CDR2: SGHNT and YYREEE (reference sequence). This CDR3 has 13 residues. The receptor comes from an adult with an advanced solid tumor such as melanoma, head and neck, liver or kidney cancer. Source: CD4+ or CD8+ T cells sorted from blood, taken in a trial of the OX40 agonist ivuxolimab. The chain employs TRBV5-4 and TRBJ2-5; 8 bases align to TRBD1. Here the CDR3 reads CASSAGQAVSQYF. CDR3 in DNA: TGTGCCAGCAGCGCGGGACAGGCCGTTTCTCAGTACTTC.